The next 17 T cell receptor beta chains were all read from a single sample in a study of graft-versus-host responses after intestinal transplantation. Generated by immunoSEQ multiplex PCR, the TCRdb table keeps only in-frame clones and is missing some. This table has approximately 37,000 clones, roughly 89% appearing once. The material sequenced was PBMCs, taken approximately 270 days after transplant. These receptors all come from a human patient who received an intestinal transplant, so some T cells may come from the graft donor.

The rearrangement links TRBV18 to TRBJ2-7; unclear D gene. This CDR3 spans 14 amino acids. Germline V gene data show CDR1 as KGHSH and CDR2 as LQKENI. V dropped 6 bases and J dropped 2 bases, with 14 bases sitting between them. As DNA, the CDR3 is TGTGCCAGCTCCCCGGCCAGTCTGACCTACGAGCAGTACTTC. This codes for CASSPASLTYEQYF. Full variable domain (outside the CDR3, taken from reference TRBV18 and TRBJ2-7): NAGVMQNPRHLVRRRGQEARLRCSPMKGHSHVYWYRQLPEEGLKFMVYLQKENIIDESGMPKERFSAEFPKEGPSILRIQQVVRGDSAAYFCASSPASLTYEQYFGPGTRLTVT.

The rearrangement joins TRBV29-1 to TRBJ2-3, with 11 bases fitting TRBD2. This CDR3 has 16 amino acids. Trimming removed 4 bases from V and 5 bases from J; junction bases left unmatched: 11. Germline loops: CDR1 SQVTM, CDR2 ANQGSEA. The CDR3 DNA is TGCAGCGTTGCTGGCCGACTAGCGGGGTTTCAAGATACGCAGTATTTT. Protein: CSVAGRLAGFQDTQYF.

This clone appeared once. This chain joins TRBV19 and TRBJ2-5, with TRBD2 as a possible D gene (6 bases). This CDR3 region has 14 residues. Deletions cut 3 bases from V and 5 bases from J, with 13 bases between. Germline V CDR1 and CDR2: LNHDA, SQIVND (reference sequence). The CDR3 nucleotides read TGTGCCAGTAGTATCAGGAGTGGGGGGGAGACCCAGTACTTC. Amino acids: CASSIRSGGETQYF.

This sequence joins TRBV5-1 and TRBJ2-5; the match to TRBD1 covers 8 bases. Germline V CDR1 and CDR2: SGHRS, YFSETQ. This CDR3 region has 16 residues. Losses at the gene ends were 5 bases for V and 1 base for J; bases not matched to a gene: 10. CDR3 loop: CASRPGTGGFQETQYF. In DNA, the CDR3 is TGCGCCAGCAGACCCGGGACAGGAGGGTTCCAAGAGACCCAGTACTTC.

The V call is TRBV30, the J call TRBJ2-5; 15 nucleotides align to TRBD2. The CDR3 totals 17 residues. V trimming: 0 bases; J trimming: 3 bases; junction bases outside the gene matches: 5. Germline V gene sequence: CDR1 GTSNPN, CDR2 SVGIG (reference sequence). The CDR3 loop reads CAWSVLRTSGGEETQYF. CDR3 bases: TGTGCCTGGAGTGTACTGAGGACTAGCGGGGGGGAAGAGACCCAGTACTTC. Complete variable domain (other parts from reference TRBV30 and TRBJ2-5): SQTIHQWPATLVQPVGSPLSLECTVEGTSNPNLYWYRQAAGRGLQLLFYSVGIGQISSEVPQNLSASRPQDRQFILSSKKLLLSDSGFYLCAWSVLRTSGGEETQYFGPGTRLLVL.

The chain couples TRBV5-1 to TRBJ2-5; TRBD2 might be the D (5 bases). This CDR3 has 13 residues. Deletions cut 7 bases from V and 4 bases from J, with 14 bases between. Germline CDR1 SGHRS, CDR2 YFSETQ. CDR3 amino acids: CASRGSGGETQYF. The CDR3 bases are TGCGCCAGCCGCGGGTCCGGCGGAGAGACCCAGTACTTC.

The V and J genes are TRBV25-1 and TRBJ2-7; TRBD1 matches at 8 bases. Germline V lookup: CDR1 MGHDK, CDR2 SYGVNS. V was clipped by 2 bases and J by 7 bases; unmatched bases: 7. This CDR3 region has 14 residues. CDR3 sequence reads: CASSEVRGLGEQYF. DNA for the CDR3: TGTGCCAGCAGTGAAGTCAGGGGGCTAGGGGAGCAGTACTTC.

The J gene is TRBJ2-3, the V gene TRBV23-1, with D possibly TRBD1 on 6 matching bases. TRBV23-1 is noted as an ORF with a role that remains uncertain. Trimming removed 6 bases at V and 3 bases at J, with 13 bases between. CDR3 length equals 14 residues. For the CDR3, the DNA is TGCGCCAGCAGGCCGTGGGGGCCTACAGATACGCAGTATTTT. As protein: CASRPWGPTDTQYF.

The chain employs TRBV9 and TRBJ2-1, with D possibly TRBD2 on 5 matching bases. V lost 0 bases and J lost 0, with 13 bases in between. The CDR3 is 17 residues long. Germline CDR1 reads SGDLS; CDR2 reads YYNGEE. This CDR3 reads CASSVGLAKSSYNEQFF. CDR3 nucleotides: TGTGCCAGCAGCGTAGGGCTAGCCAAGAGCTCCTACAATGAGCAGTTCTTC.

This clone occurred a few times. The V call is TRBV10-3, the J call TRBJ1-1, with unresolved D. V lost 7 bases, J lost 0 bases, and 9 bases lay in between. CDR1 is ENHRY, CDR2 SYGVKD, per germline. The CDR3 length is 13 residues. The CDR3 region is CAIKKELNTEAFF. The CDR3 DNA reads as TGTGCCATCAAAAAGGAACTGAACACTGAAGCTTTCTTT.

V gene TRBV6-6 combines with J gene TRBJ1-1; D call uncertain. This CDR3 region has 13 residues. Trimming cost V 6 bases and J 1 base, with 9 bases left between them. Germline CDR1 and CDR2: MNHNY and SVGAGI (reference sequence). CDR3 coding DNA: TGTGCCAGCAGCCTCAACAAGAACACTGAAGCTTTCTTT. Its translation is CASSLNKNTEAFF.

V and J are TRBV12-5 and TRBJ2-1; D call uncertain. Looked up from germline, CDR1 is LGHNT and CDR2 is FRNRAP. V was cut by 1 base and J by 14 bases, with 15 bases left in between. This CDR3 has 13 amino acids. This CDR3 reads CASGLEPVRVKFF. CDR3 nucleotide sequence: TGTGCTAGTGGTTTGGAACCGGTCCGGGTGAAGTTCTTC. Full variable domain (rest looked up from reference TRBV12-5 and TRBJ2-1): DARVTQTPRHKVTEMGQEVTMRCQPILGHNTVFWYRQTMMQGLELLAYFRNRAPLDDSGMPKDRFSAEMPDATLATLKIQPSEPRDSAVYFCASGLEPVRVKFFGPGTRLTVL.

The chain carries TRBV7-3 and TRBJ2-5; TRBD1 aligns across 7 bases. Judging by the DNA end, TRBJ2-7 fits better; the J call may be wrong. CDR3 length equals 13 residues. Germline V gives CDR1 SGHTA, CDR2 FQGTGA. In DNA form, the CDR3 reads TGTGCCAGCGCACAGGGGAGCTCCTACGAGCAGTACTTC. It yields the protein CASAQGSSYEQYF.

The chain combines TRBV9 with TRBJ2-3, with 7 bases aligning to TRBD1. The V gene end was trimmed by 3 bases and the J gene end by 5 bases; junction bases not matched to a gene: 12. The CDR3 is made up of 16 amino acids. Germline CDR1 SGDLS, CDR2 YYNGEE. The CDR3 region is CASSEGGHPVIDTQYF. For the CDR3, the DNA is TGTGCCAGCAGCGAAGGGGGCCATCCCGTTATAGATACGCAGTATTTT.

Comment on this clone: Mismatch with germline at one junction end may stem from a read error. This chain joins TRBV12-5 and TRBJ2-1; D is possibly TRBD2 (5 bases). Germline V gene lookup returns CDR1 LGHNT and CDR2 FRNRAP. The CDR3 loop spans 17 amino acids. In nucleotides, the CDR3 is TGTGCTAGTGGTTTGGTAGTATCGAGGGCGCACGACAATGGGCAGTTCTTC. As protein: CASGLVVSRAHDNGQFF.

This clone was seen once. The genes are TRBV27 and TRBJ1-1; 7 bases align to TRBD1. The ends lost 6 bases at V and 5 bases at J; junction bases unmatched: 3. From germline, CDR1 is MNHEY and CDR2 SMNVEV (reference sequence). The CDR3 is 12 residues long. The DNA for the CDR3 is TGTGCCAGCAGCCCGACAGGGACTGAAGCTTTCTTT. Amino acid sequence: CASSPTGTEAFF.

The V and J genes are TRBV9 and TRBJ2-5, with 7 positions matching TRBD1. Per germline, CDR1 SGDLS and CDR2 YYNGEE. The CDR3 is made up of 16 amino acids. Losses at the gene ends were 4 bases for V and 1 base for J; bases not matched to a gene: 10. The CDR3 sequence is CASSPRWGTVQETQYF. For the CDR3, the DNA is TGTGCCAGCAGCCCTAGGTGGGGGACAGTCCAAGAGACCCAGTACTTC.